By share, the clone carrying this TCR beta chain counts as medium-sized (0.01 to 0.1%). As yet, its antigen is unknown. Profiling relied on immunoSEQ multiplex PCR, and the TCRdb table lists in-frame clones only, not all of them. The sample lists approximately 9,700 clones, about 46% occurring once. This sample is drawn from a study of siplizumab effects on memory and regulatory T cells. Study-level findings and limits: Among alloreactive clones, only a minor fraction mapped to unstimulated subsets.

Coculturing of the mixed lymphocyte reaction cells was performed at 37°C for around 6 days. Germline CDR1 reads GTSNPN; CDR2 reads SVGIG (reference sequence). This CDR3 has 11 amino acids. The ends were cut back, 3 bases at V and 6 bases at J, with 9 bases in the middle. The TCR sequence derives from a human donor in good health; the cells came from an allogeneic mixed lymphocyte reaction. The rearrangement uses TRBV30 and TRBJ2-7; perhaps D is TRBD1 or TRBD2 (6 bases each). Sequencing was done on a sample of CFSE-low (dividing) CD8+ T cells sorted from an allogeneic mixed lymphocyte reaction. The CDR3 here is CAWRQGGEQYF. The CDR3 region has the DNA TGTGCCTGGAGACAGGGAGGCGAGCAGTACTTC.